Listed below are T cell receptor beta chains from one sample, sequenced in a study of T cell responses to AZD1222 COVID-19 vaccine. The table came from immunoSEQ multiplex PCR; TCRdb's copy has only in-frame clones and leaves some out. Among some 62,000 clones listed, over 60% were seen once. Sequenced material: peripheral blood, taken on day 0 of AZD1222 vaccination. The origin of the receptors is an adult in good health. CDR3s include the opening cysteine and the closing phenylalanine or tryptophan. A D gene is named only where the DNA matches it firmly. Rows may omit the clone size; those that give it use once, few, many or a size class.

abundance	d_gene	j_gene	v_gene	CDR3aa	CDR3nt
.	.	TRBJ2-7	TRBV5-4	CASSLGSPGPEQYF	TGTGCCAGCAGCTTGGGGTCTCCGGGACCAGAGCAGTACTTC
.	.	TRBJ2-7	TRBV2	CASKGRATSYEQYF	TGTGCCAGCAAGGGTCGGGCAACGAGCTACGAGCAGTACTTC
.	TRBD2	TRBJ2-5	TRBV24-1	CATKKGGEETQYF	TGTGCCACCAAAAAGGGAGGGGAAGAGACCCAGTACTTC
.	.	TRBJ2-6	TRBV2	CASSFGGANVLTF	TGTGCCAGCAGTTTCGGTGGGGCCAACGTCCTGACTTTC
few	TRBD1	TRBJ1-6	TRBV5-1	CASSPQDRGNSPLHF	TGCGCCAGCAGCCCCCAGGACAGGGGCAATTCACCCCTCCACTTT
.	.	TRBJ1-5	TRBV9	CASSTGAGSNQPQHF	TGTGCCAGCAGCACGGGGGCTGGGAGCAATCAGCCCCAGCATTTT
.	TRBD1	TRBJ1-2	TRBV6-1	CASSSLGQLYGYTF	TGTGCCAGCAGTTCCTTGGGACAGCTCTATGGCTACACCTTC
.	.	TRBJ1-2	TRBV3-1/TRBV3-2	CASTWGTDYGYTF	TGTGCCAGCACCTGGGGGACGGACTATGGCTACACCTTC
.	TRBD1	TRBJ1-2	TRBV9	CASSVTGGEPYGYTF	TGTGCCAGCAGCGTTACAGGGGGCGAACCCTATGGCTACACCTTC
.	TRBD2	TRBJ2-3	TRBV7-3	CASSLLAGWADTQYF	TGTGCCAGCAGCTTATTAGCGGGGTGGGCAGATACGCAGTATTTT
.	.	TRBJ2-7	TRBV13	CASSPHSSNEQYF	TGTGCCAGCAGCCCCCACTCCTCGAACGAGCAGTACTTC
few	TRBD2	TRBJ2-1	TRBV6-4	CASSGLAGGNEQFF	TGTGCCAGCAGTGGACTAGCGGGGGGGAATGAGCAGTTCTTC
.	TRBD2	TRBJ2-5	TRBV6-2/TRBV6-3	CASSYGGPGLAEETQYF	TGTGCCAGCAGTTACGGGGGCCCGGGACTAGCGGAAGAGACCCAGTACTTC
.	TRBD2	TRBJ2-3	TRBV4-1	CASSQLRRLAGDFSTDTQYF	TGCGCCAGCAGCCAACTCCGAAGGCTAGCGGGGGACTTTAGCACAGATACGCAGTATTTT
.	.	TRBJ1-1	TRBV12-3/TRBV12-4	CASSWSTNTEAFF	TGTGCCAGTAGTTGGTCCACGAACACTGAAGCTTTCTTT
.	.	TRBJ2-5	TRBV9	CASSVTSFQETQYF	TGTGCCAGCAGCGTAACGAGCTTCCAAGAGACCCAGTACTTC
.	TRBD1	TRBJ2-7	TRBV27	CASSRVGTGAYEQYF	TGTGCCAGCAGTCGCGTGGGGACAGGTGCCTACGAGCAGTACTTC
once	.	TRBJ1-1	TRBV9	CASSVESMNTEAFF	TGTGCCAGCAGCGTAGAATCTATGAACACTGAAGCTTTCTTT
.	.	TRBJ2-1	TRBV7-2	CASSLGAGDEQFF	TGTGCCAGCAGCCTGGGGGCGGGGGATGAGCAGTTCTTC
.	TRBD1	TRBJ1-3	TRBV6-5	CATWTGLGGNTIYF	TGTGCCACCTGGACAGGTCTAGGTGGAAACACCATATATTTT
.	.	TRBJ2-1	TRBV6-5	CASSSPGRHNEQFF	TGTGCCAGCAGTTCTCCGGGCCGCCACAATGAGCAGTTCTTC
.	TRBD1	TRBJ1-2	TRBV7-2	CASSLNIPGQGLYGYTF	TGTGCCAGCAGCTTAAACATACCGGGACAGGGGCTTTATGGCTACACCTTC
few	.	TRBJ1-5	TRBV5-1	CASRAGEGNQPQHF	TGCGCCAGCAGGGCAGGGGAGGGCAATCAGCCCCAGCATTTT
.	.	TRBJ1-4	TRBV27	CASSLGQGGNEKLFF	TGTGCCAGCAGTTTGGGACAAGGTGGTAATGAAAAACTGTTTTTT
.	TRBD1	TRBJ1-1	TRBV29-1	CSVVQGANTEAFF	TGCAGCGTTGTCCAGGGGGCCAACACTGAAGCTTTCTTT
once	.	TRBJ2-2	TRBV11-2	CASSLGQTTGELFF	TGTGCCAGCAGCTTAGGACAGACCACCGGGGAGCTGTTTTTT
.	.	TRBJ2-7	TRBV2	CASGVGQSSYEQYF	TGTGCCAGCGGGGTGGGGCAGAGCTCCTACGAGCAGTACTTC
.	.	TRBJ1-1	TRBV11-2	CASSVVGGSTEAFF	TGTGCCAGCAGCGTGGTGGGCGGGAGCACTGAAGCTTTCTTT
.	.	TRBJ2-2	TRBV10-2	CASGTGPNTGELFF	TGCGCCAGCGGAACGGGACCGAACACCGGGGAGCTGTTTTTT
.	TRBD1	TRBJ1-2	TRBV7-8	CASSLDRPHYGYTF	TGTGCCAGCAGCTTGGACAGGCCCCACTATGGCTACACCTTC
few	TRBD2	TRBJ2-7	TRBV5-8	CASSLGGYEQYF	TGTGCCAGCAGCCTGGGAGGGTACGAGCAGTACTTC
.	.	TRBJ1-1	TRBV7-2	CASSLNTDVTEAFF	TGTGCCAGCAGCTTGAACACGGATGTGACTGAAGCTTTCTTT
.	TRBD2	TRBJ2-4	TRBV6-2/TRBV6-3	CASSLLAGGTKNIQYF	TGTGCCAGCAGTCTACTAGCGGGGGGGACCAAAAACATTCAGTACTTC
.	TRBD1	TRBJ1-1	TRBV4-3	CASSQNLGTGAEAFF	TGCGCCAGCAGCCAAAATCTCGGGACAGGGGCTGAAGCTTTCTTT
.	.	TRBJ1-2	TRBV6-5	CASNQAGGDGYTF	TGTGCCAGCAACCAGGCCGGAGGTGATGGCTACACCTTC
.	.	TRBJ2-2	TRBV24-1	CATSDENTGELFF	TGTGCCACCAGTGATGAGAACACCGGGGAGCTGTTTTTT
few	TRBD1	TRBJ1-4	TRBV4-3	CASSQLTGAFEKLFF	TGCGCCAGCAGCCAGCTTACAGGGGCTTTCGAAAAACTGTTTTTT
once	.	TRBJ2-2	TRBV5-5	CAVKGAANTGELFF	TGTGCCGTCAAAGGGGCCGCGAACACCGGGGAGCTGTTTTTT
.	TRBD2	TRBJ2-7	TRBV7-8	CASSLGLAGDYEQYF	TGTGCCAGCAGCTTAGGTCTAGCGGGGGACTACGAGCAGTACTTC
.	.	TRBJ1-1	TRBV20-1	CSATVPTEAFF	TGCAGTGCTACAGTCCCCACTGAAGCTTTCTTT
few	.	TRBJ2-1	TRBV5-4	CASSLGDISYNEQFF	TGTGCCAGCAGCTTGGGGGACATCTCCTACAATGAGCAGTTCTTC
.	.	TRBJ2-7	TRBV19	CASRAAGYSSYEQYF	TGTGCCAGTAGGGCAGCCGGGTATAGCTCCTACGAGCAGTACTTC
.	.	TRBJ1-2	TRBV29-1	CSVEDEEVNYGYTF	TGCAGCGTTGAAGATGAAGAGGTTAACTATGGCTACACCTTC
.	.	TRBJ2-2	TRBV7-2	CASSPTRDTYTGELFF	TGTGCCAGCAGCCCGACCAGGGACACTTACACCGGGGAGCTGTTTTTT
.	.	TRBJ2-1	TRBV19	CASSIELPTFNEQFF	TGTGCCAGTAGTATTGAGCTTCCAACTTTTAATGAGCAGTTCTTC
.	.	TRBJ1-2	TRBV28	CASGGNYGYTF	TGTGCCAGCGGCGGGAACTATGGCTACACCTTC
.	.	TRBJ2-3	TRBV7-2	CASSLEGMNTDTQYF	TGTGCCAGCAGCTTAGAGGGGATGAACACAGATACGCAGTATTTT
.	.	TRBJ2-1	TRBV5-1	CASSPLGYEQFF	TGCGCCAGCAGCCCCCTTGGGTATGAGCAGTTCTTC
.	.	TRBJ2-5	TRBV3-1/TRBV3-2	CASSQELILAKGTQYF	TGTGCCAGCAGCCAAGAATTAATCCTCGCAAAGGGGACCCAGTACTTC
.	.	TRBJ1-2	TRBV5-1	CASSLASGTNYGYTF	TGCGCCAGCAGCTTGGCCTCCGGGACGAACTATGGCTACACCTTC
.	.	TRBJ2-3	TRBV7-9	CASSLTDTQYF	TGTGCCAGCAGCCTCACAGATACGCAGTATTTT
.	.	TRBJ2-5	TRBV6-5	CASSLASIGETQYF	TGTGCCAGCAGCTTAGCCTCGATTGGGGAGACCCAGTACTTC
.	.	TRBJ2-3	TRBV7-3	CASSLGWNTDTQYF	TGTGCCAGCAGCTTAGGATGGAACACAGATACGCAGTATTTT
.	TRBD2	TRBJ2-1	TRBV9	CASSVGGRGASYNEQFF	TGTGCCAGCAGCGTAGGTGGGCGGGGGGCCTCCTACAATGAGCAGTTCTTC
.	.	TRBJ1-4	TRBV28	CASSPQGLSEKLFF	TGTGCCAGCAGTCCTCAGGGGTTGAGTGAAAAACTGTTTTTT
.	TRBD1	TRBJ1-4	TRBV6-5	CASTQGLQKLFF	TGTGCCAGCACACAGGGGCTGCAAAAACTGTTTTTT
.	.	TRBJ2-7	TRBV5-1	CASSLDGYEQYF	TGCGCCAGCAGCTTGGATGGTTACGAGCAGTACTTC